The entry below gives a single T cell receptor (beta chain) sequence along with its context. The J segment lost 0 bases and the V segment lost 3 bases, leaving 4 bases of the junction unmatched. There are 15 residues in the CDR3. Germline CDR1 is SGHRS and CDR2 is YFSETQ. The data are from a study of blood T cell repertoires in COVID-19. On the study more broadly: Acute-phase and convalescent COVID-19 samples originated in the United States, Italy and Spain.

Original processing notes: How many nucleated cells were present was estimated from reference gene primer amplification. TCRdb's table, derived via immunoSEQ multiplex PCR, lists solely in-frame clones and lacks some. V and J calls and clone size are copied from that table; D and trimming were computed from the DNA. The sample holds 250,000 or so clones, under 90% seen once. J is TRBJ2-7 and V is TRBV5-1, with 9 positions matching TRBD2. The origin of this receptor is a man aged 40-50 years who had recovered from COVID-19. Input material: PBMCs or T cells enriched from blood (not recorded which). CDR3 in amino acids: CASSSLAGSSYEQYF. DNA of the CDR3: TGCGCCAGCAGCTCGCTAGCGGGGAGCTCCTACGAGCAGTACTTC.